This T cell receptor (beta chain) was documented in a study of vaccination and CD4 T cells after COVID-19. About the research overall: Six males and four females, two Hispanic, made up the convalescents.

Treatment indicated: approximately nine-day PBMC culture with coronavirus spike peptide pools or control peptides (ViraFEST assay). The Oncomine TCR Beta short-read assay was applied to DNA of cultured CD4+ T cells. TCRdb reprocessed the PCR reads via MiXCR and lists one record per CDR3 protein. The sample includes several thousand distinct CDR3 sequences, roughly 77% of them seen just once. About this clonotype: What it binds is unknown.

Per germline, CDR1 SGHNT and CDR2 YENEEA. The trim removed 2 bases at V and 4 bases at J, leaving 3 bases unmatched. This CDR3 spans 14 amino acids. The source is a human donor who had recovered from COVID-19. The material sequenced was CD4+ T cells from blood, cultured in vitro. The rearrangement uses TRBV11-3 and TRBJ1-1; 8 bases are shared with TRBD1. The CDR3 sequence: CASSLTGGGTEAFF. In DNA form, the CDR3 reads TGTGCCAGCAGCTTAACAGGGGGAGGCACTGAAGCTTTCTTT. Full variable domain (missing parts from reference TRBV11-3 and TRBJ1-1): EAGVVQSPRYKIIEKKQPVAFWCNPISGHNTLYWYLQNLGQGPELLIRYENEEAVDDSQLPKDRFSAERLKGVDSTLKIQPAELGDSAVYLCASSLTGGGTEAFFGQGTRLTVV.